These 21 T cell receptor beta chains were sequenced from one sample in a study of blood T cells in healthy people across ages. Using a J-beta primer mix together with a sample-barcoded 5' primer, a second PCR was run for roughly 7 to 11 cycles. TCRdb analysed the 5' RACE reads with MiXCR anew, one entry per CDR3 protein. Of about a million distinct CDR3 sequences in the sample, roughly 50% were seen once. Sequencing input: blood. The source is a woman aged 60-75 years in good health.

There are a few counts of this clonotype. This rearrangement joins TRBV12-3 or TRBV12-4 to TRBJ2-7; D might be TRBD1 or TRBD2, each matching 5 bases. CDR3 length: 15 residues. V was shortened by 7 bases and J by 4 bases, with 20 bases between the two germline ends. In DNA, the CDR3 is TGTGCCAGCACTCAGGGAAAGGGACCATTTTACGAGCAGTACTTC. As protein: CASTQGKGPFYEQYF.

This clonotype was recorded at least ten times. This sequence joins TRBV7-2 and TRBJ1-2, with no clear D. The V end lost 2 bases, the J end lost 4 bases, and 11 bases lay between the germline ends. The CDR3 is 14 residues long. Per germline, CDR1 SGHTA and CDR2 FQGNSA. As DNA, the CDR3 is TGTGCCAGCAGCTTACAAGAGCGCCTCTATGGCTACACCTTC. Translated: CASSLQERLYGYTF.

V is TRBV2 and J is TRBJ2-1, with 7 bases aligning to TRBD1. Unmatched junction bases numbered 13, after V lost 6 bases and J lost 8 bases. The CDR3 consists of 15 residues. Germline lookup yields CDR1 SNHLY and CDR2 FYNNEI. The CDR3 DNA reads as TGTGCCAGCAGGGAACGGACAGGTCTCCGAGATGAGCAGTTCTTC. It encodes CASRERTGLRDEQFF.

The rearrangement links TRBV21-1 to TRBJ2-5; the table calls TRBD2, which could not be checked here. TRBV21-1 is reported as a pseudogene. This CDR3 is built from 13 residues. CDR3 amino acids: CASSKSPREEQYF. CDR3 DNA sequence: TGTGCCAGCAGCAAATCGCCGAGGGAGGAGCAGTACTTC.

The V gene is TRBV10-3, the J gene TRBJ1-2; possibly TRBD1 for D (5 bases). In germline, CDR1 is ENHRY, CDR2 SYGVKD. Trimming shortened V by 6 bases and J by 2 bases, and 10 bases separated the two germline ends. The CDR3 has 13 residues. CDR3 sequence reads: CAIRGEGNYGYTF. DNA for the CDR3: TGTGCCATCAGAGGGGAGGGGAACTATGGCTACACCTTC.

This chain uses TRBV15 with TRBJ2-1; D is perhaps TRBD1 (5 bases). The germline V and J ends were trimmed by 0 bases and 0 bases, with 18 bases remaining between them. Germline V gives CDR1 LNHNV, CDR2 YYDKDF (reference sequence). The CDR3 is 19 residues long. The CDR3 bases are TGTGCCACCAGCAGAGAGTGGAGCCTCTCTGGGGCCTCCTACAATGAGCAGTTCTTC. Its protein is CATSREWSLSGASYNEQFF.

About this clonotype: Compared with germline, one end of the junction differs, possibly owing to a read error. This sequence joins TRBV3-1 and TRBJ1-5; unclear D gene. Germline V lookup: CDR1 LGHDT, CDR2 YNNKEL (reference sequence). This CDR3 contains 15 residues. CDR3 region: CVSSQSVSRDQPQHF. In DNA form, the CDR3 reads TGTGTCAGCAGCCAAAGCGTTTCACGGGATCAGCCCCAGCATTTT.

In regard to this clonotype: A much larger clonotype is one base distant, so this may be a read error. The V call is TRBV11-3, the J call TRBJ2-5; 8 bases agree with TRBD1. V shed 5 bases, J shed 5 bases, and the junction held 7 bases outside the gene matches. Per the germline V gene, CDR1 is SGHNT and CDR2 is YENEEA. CDR3 length: 14 amino acids. CDR3 coding DNA: TGTGCCAGCAGCGTACGACAGGGGAAGGAGACCCAGTACTTC. It yields the protein CASSVRQGKETQYF.

The table lists this clonotype with a few counts. The chain combines TRBV27 with TRBJ2-6; D is unresolved. V shed 6 bases and J shed 4 bases, with 16 bases lying between them. CDR3 length: 16 residues. The germline V gene encodes CDR1 MNHEY and CDR2 SMNVEV (reference sequence). CDR3 DNA sequence: TGTGCCAGCAGCCCTCGCCCCGGATCGGGGGCCAACGTCCTGACTTTC. It specifies CASSPRPGSGANVLTF.

This clonotype was counted only a few times. The CDR3 here is CASSLGPQGRTEAFF. CDR3 nucleotides: TGTGCCAGCAGCTTAGGGCCACAGGGGCGCACTGAAGCTTTCTTT. V and J are TRBV7-2 and TRBJ1-1, with 7 bases identical to TRBD1. CDR3 size: 15 residues. The V gene's germline CDR1 is SGHTA and CDR2 FQGNSA. V dropped 1 base and J dropped 4; count of bases not matched to a gene: 6.

This chain links TRBV29-1 with TRBJ2-7; 9 nucleotides align to TRBD2. This CDR3 spans 12 amino acids. J was trimmed by 5 bases and V by 4 bases; bases with no gene match: 3. Germline V CDR1 and CDR2: SQVTM, ANQGSEA. The CDR3 nucleotides are TGCAGCGTTGCAGCGGGAGGTAACGAGCAGTACTTC. Translated, it gives CSVAAGGNEQYF.

The J gene is TRBJ2-3, the V gene TRBV5-6; D is unclear. From germline, CDR1 is SGHDT and CDR2 YYEEEE. This CDR3 region has 15 residues. V was trimmed by 3 bases and J by 2 bases, leaving 13 bases between them. The CDR3 reads CASSSLSPLTDTQYF. Here the CDR3 DNA reads TGTGCCAGCAGCTCCCTCTCCCCGCTCACAGATACGCAGTATTTT.

The chain recombines TRBV4-1 with TRBJ2-7; 8 positions agree with TRBD2. Germline V gene data show CDR1 as MGHRA and CDR2 as YSYEKL. The CDR3 has 16 residues. V lost 4 bases, J lost 2 bases, and 10 bases stayed unmatched. CDR3 nucleotide sequence: TGCGCCAGCAGCCTTTCACTAGCGGTGAAAACCTACGAGCAGTACTTC. Translated, it gives CASSLSLAVKTYEQYF.

The chain recombines TRBV27 with TRBJ1-1, with TRBD1 identical over 9 bases. This CDR3 is 15 amino acids long. From germline, CDR1 is MNHEY and CDR2 SMNVEV (reference sequence). The V gene end was trimmed by 7 bases and the J gene end by 7 bases; junction bases not matched to a gene: 13. CDR3: CASTTRNRGLGEAFF. In DNA form, the CDR3 reads TGTGCCAGCACAACTAGGAACAGGGGGCTGGGTGAAGCTTTCTTT.

This clonotype was seen a handful of times. This rearrangement joins TRBV20-1 to TRBJ2-7; tentative D call: TRBD1 (5 bases). The CDR3 extends over 14 amino acids. Trimming took off 0 bases at V and 7 bases at J, with 16 bases between the two ends. Germline assignment: CDR1 DFQATT and CDR2 SNEGSKA (reference sequence). CDR3 sequence: CSARDKDNWWEQYF. Here the CDR3 DNA reads TGCAGTGCTAGAGATAAGGACAATTGGTGGGAGCAGTACTTC.

The V call is TRBV7-2, the J call TRBJ2-1; tentatively, D is TRBD1 (6 bases). CDR1 SGHTA and CDR2 FQGNSA come from the germline V gene. V lost 5 bases and J 8 bases, leaving 22 bases between the germline ends. The CDR3 spans 16 residues. The CDR3 spells CASSPQSQGTSYEQFF. CDR3 DNA: TGTGCCAGCAGCCCCCAATCACAGGGAACAAGCTATGAGCAGTTCTTC.

V and J are TRBV4-1 and TRBJ2-1; either TRBD1 or TRBD2 may supply D (5 bases each). The CDR3 consists of 16 residues. V was clipped by 0 bases and J by 10 bases, with 19 bases between them. Germline V gene sequence: CDR1 MGHRA, CDR2 YSYEKL. CDR3 coding DNA: TGCGCCAGCAGCCAAGACGCCGCGACTCGGGACCGGGAGCAGTTCTTC. As protein: CASSQDAATRDREQFF.

The rearrangement uses TRBV7-2 and TRBJ2-3; no clear D gene. With 5 bases removed from V and 3 bases from J, the gap between germline ends came to 18 bases. Germline CDR1 SGHTA, CDR2 FQGNSA. CDR3 length: 16 residues. CDR3 protein: CASSPQVGLETDTQYF. CDR3 nucleotide sequence: TGTGCCAGCAGCCCCCAAGTGGGTCTGGAAACAGATACGCAGTATTTT.

The rearrangement joins TRBV27 to TRBJ2-4, with D possibly matching TRBD2 (5 bases). V lost 2 bases and J lost 2, with 10 bases in between. This CDR3 has 15 amino acids. CDR1 is MNHEY and CDR2 is SMNVEV in the germline V gene (reference sequence). CDR3 residues: CASSLVGDTKNIQYF. CDR3 bases: TGTGCCAGCAGTTTAGTGGGAGATACCAAAAACATTCAGTACTTC.

V usage is TRBV20-1 and J usage is TRBJ2-3; 10 nucleotides align to TRBD2. CDR3 length: 14 residues. V gave up 6 bases and J gave up 3 bases; unmatched junction bases: 6. Germline values: CDR1 DFQATT, CDR2 SNEGSKA (reference sequence). CDR3 in amino acids: CSAQREGRTDTQYF. The CDR3 DNA reads TGCAGTGCCCAGCGGGAGGGCCGAACAGATACGCAGTATTTT.

The rearrangement joins TRBV11-2 to TRBJ2-7, with TRBD1 matching over 8 bases. The CDR3 length is 15 residues. CDR1 is SGHAT, CDR2 FQNNGV, per germline. J gave up 1 base and V 4 bases, and 6 bases lay outside the gene matches. CDR3 protein: CASSYDRGDSYEQYF. The CDR3 nucleotides are TGTGCCAGCAGCTACGACAGGGGTGATTCCTACGAGCAGTACTTC.